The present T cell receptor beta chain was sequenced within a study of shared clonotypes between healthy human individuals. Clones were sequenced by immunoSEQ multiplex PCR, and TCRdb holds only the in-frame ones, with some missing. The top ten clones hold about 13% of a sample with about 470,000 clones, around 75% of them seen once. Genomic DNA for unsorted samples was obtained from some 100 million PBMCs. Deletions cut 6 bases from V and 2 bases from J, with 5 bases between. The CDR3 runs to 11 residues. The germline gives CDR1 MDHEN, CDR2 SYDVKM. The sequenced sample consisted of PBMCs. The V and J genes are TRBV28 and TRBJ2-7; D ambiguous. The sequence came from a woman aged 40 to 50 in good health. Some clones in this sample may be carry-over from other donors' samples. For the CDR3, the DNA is TGTGCCAGCAGGAACACCTACGAGCAGTACTTC. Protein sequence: CASRNTYEQYF. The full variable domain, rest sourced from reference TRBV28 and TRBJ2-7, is DVKVTQSSRYLVKRTGEKVFLECVQDMDHENMFWYRQDPGLGLRLIYFSYDVKMKEKGDIPEGYSVSREKKERFSLILESASTNQTSMYLCASRNTYEQYFGPGTRLTVT.